This TCR beta chain was sequenced during a study of blood T cell repertoires in COVID-19. Study information: PBMCs, B-cell-depleted T cells, or T cells provided the cDNA or gDNA that made up the material.

Original methodology: Researchers report that nucleated cell counts were estimated from reference gene primer amplification. TCRdb's copy holds only in-frame clones and misses some; the assay was immunoSEQ multiplex PCR. The V and J calls and the clone size are those of that table, but D and trimming were determined from the DNA. The profile shows almost 250,000 clones, 85% of them singletons. Participants spanned ages about 18 to 100 years and resided in 20 to 30 US areas. This CDR3 has 13 amino acids. CDR1 is SQVTM and CDR2 is ANQGSEA in the germline V gene. J was trimmed by 10 bases and V by 2 bases; bases with no gene match: 7.

The receptor was isolated from a woman between 45 and 65 years old with acute COVID-19. The V gene is TRBV29-1, the J gene TRBJ1-1; TRBD1 aligns across 10 bases. Sequenced input: PBMCs or T cells enriched from blood (not recorded which). The CDR3 region has the DNA TGCAGCGTTGAATATGTATGGGACAGGGGAGCTTTCTTT. It codes for CSVEYVWDRGAFF.